These 31 T cell receptor beta chains were all obtained from the same sample, sequenced in a study of radiotherapy plus CTLA-4 blockade in lung cancer. Using immunoSEQ multiplex PCR, the repertoire was profiled, and TCRdb retains in-frame clones only, with some absent. The data show some 110,000 clones, about four fifths seen once. Specimen: peripheral blood, collected from a patient treated with radiotherapy plus ipilimumab. The receptors were gathered from a human donor with non-small cell lung cancer who had a partial response to radiotherapy plus ipilimumab.

The chain couples TRBV28 to TRBJ1-5, with D perhaps matching TRBD1 (6 bases). Trimming left V 4 bases short and J 11 bases short, with 18 bases between. The length of the CDR3 is 14 residues. Germline CDR1 is MDHEN and CDR2 is SYDVKM. The CDR3 loop reads CASSSGAESGAQHF. CDR3 DNA: TGTGCCAGCAGTTCAGGGGCCGAGTCTGGGGCCCAGCATTTT.

The chain links TRBV28 to TRBJ1-4; no clear D. The V gene lost 5 bases and the J gene lost 0 bases, with 7 bases spanning the gap. Germline V lookup: CDR1 MDHEN, CDR2 SYDVKM. The CDR3 totals 14 residues. CDR3 amino acids: CASSTPTTNEKLFF. CDR3 bases: TGTGCCAGCAGTACCCCTACAACTAATGAAAAACTGTTTTTT.

CDR3 protein: CASSIKEGLANEQYF. CDR3 bases: TGTGCCAGCAGTATTAAAGAGGGACTAGCTAACGAGCAGTACTTC. The chain has TRBV2 and TRBJ2-7, with 9 bases matching TRBD2. Germline V lookup: CDR1 SNHLY, CDR2 FYNNEI. This CDR3 contains 15 residues. J gave up 5 bases and V 5 bases, and 10 bases lay outside the gene matches. The full variable domain, in which reference TRBV2 and TRBJ2-7 provide the parts outside the CDR3, is EPEVTQTPSHQVTQMGQEVILRCVPISNHLYFYWYRQILGQKVEFLVSFYNNEISEKSEIFDDQFSVERPDGSNFTLKIRSTKLEDSAMYFCASSIKEGLANEQYFGPGTRLTVT.

Here the CDR3 reads CASGLQGFGNQPQHF. The CDR3 bases are TGTGCCAGCGGACTCCAGGGGTTCGGCAATCAGCCCCAGCATTTT. The genes are TRBV28 and TRBJ1-5; possible D gene TRBD1, 6 bases. V was pared by 8 bases and J by 2 bases, with 16 bases between. The germline gives CDR1 MDHEN, CDR2 SYDVKM. The CDR3 loop spans 15 amino acids.

This clone showed up just a few times. The chain is built from TRBV19 and TRBJ1-3, with TRBD1 matching 10 bases. The J segment lost 5 bases and the V segment lost 6 bases, leaving 4 bases of the junction unmatched. Germline loops: CDR1 LNHDA, CDR2 SQIVND (reference sequence). This CDR3 has 14 residues. This CDR3 reads CASSGQGERNTIYF. The CDR3 DNA follows: TGTGCCAGTAGCGGACAGGGGGAGAGAAACACCATATATTTT.

This clone has just a few counts. V gene TRBV6-5 combines with J gene TRBJ2-7, with D possibly matching TRBD2 (6 bases). The V and J ends lost 0 bases and 5 bases respectively, with 11 bases between them. Germline CDR1 and CDR2: MNHEY and SVGAGI. The CDR3 extends over 14 amino acids. The CDR3 DNA reads TGTGCCAGCAGTTACTCTCCGGGAGCCCACGAGCAGTACTTC. Translating gives CASSYSPGAHEQYF.

The chain uses TRBV5-6 and TRBJ1-1, with TRBD1 identical over 9 bases. The CDR3 runs to 14 residues. V lost 0 bases to trimming and J lost 7 bases; unmatched junction nucleotides: 4. Germline CDR1 is SGHDT and CDR2 is YYEEEE. CDR3 sequence: CASSLGDREVEAFF. CDR3 in DNA: TGTGCCAGCAGCTTGGGGGACAGGGAGGTTGAAGCTTTCTTT.

The V call is TRBV9, the J call TRBJ2-5; tentatively, D is TRBD2 (5 bases). This CDR3 comprises 15 residues. CDR1 SGDLS and CDR2 YYNGEE come from the germline V gene. The ends were cut back, 4 bases at V and 5 bases at J, with 18 bases in the middle. The CDR3 loop is CASSLASGVGETQYF. DNA of the CDR3: TGTGCCAGCAGCCTCGCGTCCGGGGTTGGGGAGACCCAGTACTTC.

The chain has TRBV6-1 and TRBJ1-2, with 11 bases identical to TRBD1. The CDR3 consists of 17 residues. Germline V CDR1 and CDR2: MNHNS, SASEGT. Trimming took 2 bases from V and 4 from J; bases not matched to a gene: 9. DNA for the CDR3: TGTGCCAGCAGTGAATCAGGACAGGGGGCCTTAGTCTATGGCTACACCTTC. Protein product: CASSESGQGALVYGYTF.

The gene calls are TRBV7-9 and TRBJ1-1; maybe TRBD1 (6 bases). The V end lost 0 bases, the J end lost 4 bases, and 9 bases lay between the germline ends. This CDR3 comprises 14 residues. The germline CDR1 and CDR2 sequences are SEHNR and FQNEAQ (reference sequence). DNA for the CDR3: TGTGCCAGCAGCTTAGCCCGAGGGGGCACTGAAGCTTTCTTT. Its protein product is CASSLARGGTEAFF.

The rearrangement links TRBV19 to TRBJ1-1, with D maybe TRBD1 (5 bases). CDR1 is LNHDA, CDR2 SQIVND, per germline (reference sequence). The CDR3 length is 14 residues. V gave up 4 bases and J gave up 7 bases, with 16 bases separating them. The CDR3 DNA is TGTGCCAGTAGTACCCGAAGGGGCGGGGATGAAGCTTTCTTT. Translation: CASSTRRGGDEAFF.

The rearrangement uses TRBV7-2 and TRBJ1-1; the match to TRBD1 covers 9 bases. V trimming: 5 bases; J trimming: 0 bases; junction bases outside the gene matches: 4. CDR1 is SGHTA and CDR2 is FQGNSA in the germline V gene. The CDR3 is 15 amino acids. The CDR3 nucleotides read TGTGCCAGCAGCGCCGGGACAGGGCTGAACACTGAAGCTTTCTTT. Its protein product is CASSAGTGLNTEAFF.

V gene TRBV25-1 combines with J gene TRBJ1-1; possibly TRBD1 for D (5 bases). This CDR3 is built from 16 residues. Germline V gene sequence: CDR1 MGHDK, CDR2 SYGVNS. V dropped 0 bases and J dropped 0 bases, with 11 bases sitting between them. CDR3 region: CASSEYDSLMNTEAFF. The DNA of the CDR3 is TGTGCCAGCAGTGAATACGACAGTCTAATGAACACTGAAGCTTTCTTT. The full variable domain, completed using reference TRBV25-1 and TRBJ1-1, is EADIYQTPRYLVIGTGKKITLECSQTMGHDKMYWYQQDPGMELHLIHYSYGVNSTEKGDLSSESTVSRIRTEHFPLTLESARPSHTSQYLCASSEYDSLMNTEAFFGQGTRLTVV.

This clone was seen repeatedly, ten times or more. V and J are TRBV6-4 and TRBJ1-1; TRBD1 might be the D (5 bases). V shed 3 bases and J shed 5 bases, with 10 bases lying between them. CDR3 size: 13 residues. CDR1 and CDR2 from the germline V gene are MRHNA and SNTAGT. CDR3 loop: CASSEWGRTEAFF. DNA for the CDR3: TGTGCCAGCAGTGAGTGGGGGAGGACTGAAGCTTTCTTT.

This clone has more than one count but fewer than ten. The CDR3 DNA reads as TGTGCCATCAATACCCTAGAGGACAATGAGCAGTTCTTC. It specifies CAINTLEDNEQFF. The chain joins TRBV10-3 to TRBJ2-1; D unclear. This CDR3 comprises 13 residues. CDR1 and CDR2 (germline): ENHRY, SYGVKD. The V end was cut by 7 bases, the J end by 5 bases, with 12 bases between.

V and J are TRBV6-1 and TRBJ1-1; D possibly corresponds to TRBD1 (6 bases). Germline V gene sequence: CDR1 MNHNS, CDR2 SASEGT. V was trimmed by 0 bases and J by 4 bases, leaving 15 bases between them. The CDR3 is made up of 16 amino acids. The CDR3: CASSEAGSGGITEAFF. The CDR3 DNA reads TGTGCCAGCAGTGAAGCGGGCTCGGGGGGCATCACTGAAGCTTTCTTT.

This rearrangement joins TRBV28 to TRBJ1-2; D is perhaps TRBD1 (6 bases). The CDR3 has 12 amino acids. Germline V gene sequence: CDR1 MDHEN, CDR2 SYDVKM. The germline V and J ends were trimmed by 4 bases and 5 bases, with 8 bases remaining between them. The CDR3 coding sequence is TGTGCCAGCAGTTCAGGGGTATATGGCTACACCTTC. Translated, it gives CASSSGVYGYTF.

The DNA of the CDR3 is TGTGCCAGCAGCCGGGACTCCGGTTACTACAATGAGCAGTTCTTC. This sequence encodes CASSRDSGYYNEQFF. V gene TRBV9 combines with J gene TRBJ2-1; D may be TRBD2 (6 bases). V was shortened by 4 bases and J by 3 bases, with 14 bases between the two germline ends. This CDR3 comprises 15 residues. CDR1 SGDLS and CDR2 YYNGEE come from the germline V gene.

The V and J genes are TRBV5-1 and TRBJ2-1, with 7 bases that match TRBD1. The CDR3 runs to 13 residues. V was clipped by 4 bases and J by 7 bases; unmatched bases: 5. The germline V gene encodes CDR1 SGHRS and CDR2 YFSETQ. For the CDR3, the DNA is TGCGCCAGCAGCCCCCAGGGGGATAATGAGCAGTTCTTC. It specifies CASSPQGDNEQFF. The complete variable domain, with remaining parts taken from reference TRBV5-1 and TRBJ2-1, reads KAGVTQTPRYLIKTRGQQVTLSCSPISGHRSVSWYQQTPGQGLQFLFEYFSETQRNKGNFPGRFSGRQFSNSRSEMNVSTLELGDSALYLCASSPQGDNEQFFGPGTRLTVL.

This clone occurred a few times. The chain couples TRBV10-3 to TRBJ1-5; TRBD1 matches at 9 bases. Losses at the gene ends were 10 bases for V and 3 bases for J; bases not matched to a gene: 7. Per germline, CDR1 ENHRY and CDR2 SYGVKD. The CDR3 runs to 14 residues. CDR3 nucleotide sequence: TGTGCCACCCGGGGGGACAGGGACAATCAGCCCCAGCATTTT. It encodes CATRGDRDNQPQHF.

The V and J genes are TRBV10-3 and TRBJ2-7; the match to TRBD1 covers 8 bases. The V gene's germline CDR1 is ENHRY and CDR2 SYGVKD. The CDR3 extends over 14 amino acids. The J segment lost 1 base and the V segment lost 10 bases, leaving 9 bases of the junction unmatched. CDR3 in DNA: TGTGCCACCAAAGGGACAGGACCTTCCTACGAGCAGTACTTC. This translates into CATKGTGPSYEQYF.

The CDR3 loop reads CASSYGLNSPLHF. In nucleotides, the CDR3 is TGTGCCAGCAGTTACGGGCTCAATTCACCCCTCCACTTT. This chain uses TRBV6-5 with TRBJ1-6; D gene uncertain. The length of the CDR3 is 13 residues. Germline V lookup: CDR1 MNHEY, CDR2 SVGAGI. Deletions cut 2 bases from V and 7 bases from J, with 6 bases between.

The rearrangement joins TRBV5-1 to TRBJ2-3; TRBD2 might be the D (7 bases). With 0 bases removed from V and 5 bases from J, the gap between germline ends came to 16 bases. The CDR3 sequence is 16 residues long. Germline V gene sequence: CDR1 SGHRS, CDR2 YFSETQ. In DNA form, the CDR3 reads TGCGCCAGCAGCTTGGCGAGGTCGGGGGGCGGAGATACGCAGTATTTT. Translating it yields CASSLARSGGGDTQYF.

The genes are TRBV7-9 and TRBJ2-7; 7 bases are a match to TRBD2. Germline V gene data show CDR1 as SEHNR and CDR2 as FQNEAQ (reference sequence). The CDR3 sequence is 14 residues long. V lost 4 bases, J lost 5 bases, and 8 bases stayed unmatched. The chain's CDR3 is CASSSRGSRDEQYV. DNA for the CDR3: TGTGCCAGCAGCTCACGCGGGAGTAGGGACGAGCAGTACGTC.

The chain combines TRBV5-4 with TRBJ2-1, with 10 bases that match TRBD1. V lost 4 bases, J lost 9 bases, and 10 bases stayed unmatched. Germline V lookup: CDR1 SGHNT, CDR2 YYREEE (reference sequence). The CDR3 is 15 residues long. The CDR3 DNA is TGTGCCAGCAGCCTCGAGGGGACAGGGGCGGGTGAGCAGTTCTTC. Translating gives CASSLEGTGAGEQFF.

The V call is TRBV28, the J call TRBJ2-3; 9 nucleotides line up with TRBD1. CDR1 and CDR2 from the germline V gene are MDHEN and SYDVKM. Trimming took 0 bases from V and 4 from J; bases not matched to a gene: 5. The CDR3 extends over 16 amino acids. CDR3: CASSLWRDRAPDTQYF. As DNA, the CDR3 is TGTGCCAGCAGTTTATGGAGGGACAGGGCTCCAGATACGCAGTATTTT. Complete variable domain (other parts from reference TRBV28 and TRBJ2-3): DVKVTQSSRYLVKRTGEKVFLECVQDMDHENMFWYRQDPGLGLRLIYFSYDVKMKEKGDIPEGYSVSREKKERFSLILESASTNQTSMYLCASSLWRDRAPDTQYFGPGTRLTVL.

V is TRBV11-2 and J is TRBJ1-1; tentatively, D is TRBD1 (6 bases). CDR3 size: 16 residues. CDR1 is SGHAT and CDR2 is FQNNGV in the germline V gene. V lost 5 bases to trimming and J lost 0 bases, with 16 bases between them. CDR3 residues: CASSKGVGQLNTEAFF. The DNA of the CDR3 is TGTGCCAGCAGCAAAGGTGTCGGACAGCTGAACACTGAAGCTTTCTTT.

The rearrangement links TRBV7-2 to TRBJ2-1; tentative D call: TRBD1 (5 bases). CDR3 length: 13 residues. V was pared by 2 bases and J by 8 bases, with 10 bases between. CDR1 and CDR2 (germline): SGHTA, FQGNSA. CDR3 loop: CASSLQDKYEQFF. The CDR3 DNA follows: TGTGCCAGCAGCTTACAGGACAAGTATGAGCAGTTCTTC.

The J gene is TRBJ2-7, the V gene TRBV5-5; 7 nucleotides align to TRBD1. Germline CDR1 and CDR2: SGHKS and YYEKEE (reference sequence). This CDR3 spans 17 amino acids. With V trimmed by 4 bases and J by 4 bases, 17 bases remained unmatched. The CDR3 nucleotides are TGTGCCAGCAGCCCTGTCGGAAGGGGGCCTCTCGGATACGAGCAGTACTTC. Its translation is CASSPVGRGPLGYEQYF.

The chain combines TRBV4-1 with TRBJ2-3; 7 nucleotides match TRBD1. Germline V gene data show CDR1 as MGHRA and CDR2 as YSYEKL. Germline trimming cut 4 bases from V and 1 base from J; bases unmatched to any gene: 5. The CDR3 length is 15 residues. This chain's CDR3 is CASSRQGWGTDTQYF. The CDR3 region has the DNA TGCGCCAGCAGCCGACAGGGTTGGGGCACAGATACGCAGTATTTT.

The rearrangement links TRBV28 to TRBJ1-2, with 10 bases identical to TRBD1. Looked up from germline, CDR1 is MDHEN and CDR2 is SYDVKM. The CDR3 extends over 16 amino acids. J gave up 4 bases and V 3 bases, and 8 bases lay outside the gene matches. CDR3 nucleotide sequence: TGTGCCAGCAGTTTGACAGGGGGCTTGCCTTCCTATGGCTACACCTTC. It codes for CASSLTGGLPSYGYTF.